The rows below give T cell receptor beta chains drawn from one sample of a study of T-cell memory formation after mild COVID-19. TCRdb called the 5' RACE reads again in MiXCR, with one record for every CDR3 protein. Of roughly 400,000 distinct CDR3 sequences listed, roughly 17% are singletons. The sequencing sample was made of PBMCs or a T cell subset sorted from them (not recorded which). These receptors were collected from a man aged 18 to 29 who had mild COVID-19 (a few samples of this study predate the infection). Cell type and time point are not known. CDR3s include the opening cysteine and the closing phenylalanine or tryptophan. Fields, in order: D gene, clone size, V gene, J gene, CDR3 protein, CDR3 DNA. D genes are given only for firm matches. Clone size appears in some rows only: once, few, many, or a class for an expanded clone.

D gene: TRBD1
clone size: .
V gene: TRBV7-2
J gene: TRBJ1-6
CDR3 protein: CASSSGTGKTLHF
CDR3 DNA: TGTGCCAGCAGCTCCGGGACAGGGAAAACCCTCCACTTT

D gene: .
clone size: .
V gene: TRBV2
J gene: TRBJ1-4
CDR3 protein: CASRTGEQPNEKLFF
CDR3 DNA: TGTGCCAGCAGGACGGGTGAACAGCCTAATGAAAAACTGTTTTTT

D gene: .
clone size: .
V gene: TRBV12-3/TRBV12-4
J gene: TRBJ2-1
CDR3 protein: CASSPGEQSWVYNEQFF
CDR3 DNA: TGTGCCAGCAGCCCCGGTGAACAGAGTTGGGTGTACAATGAGCAGTTCTTC

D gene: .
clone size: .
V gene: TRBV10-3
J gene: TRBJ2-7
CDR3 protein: CAISPSGYEQYF
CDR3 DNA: TGTGCCATCAGCCCATCGGGGTACGAGCAGTACTTC

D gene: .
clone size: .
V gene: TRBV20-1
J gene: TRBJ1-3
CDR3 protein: CSVQGGGNTIYF
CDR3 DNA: TGCAGTGTCCAGGGAGGCGGAAACACCATATATTTT

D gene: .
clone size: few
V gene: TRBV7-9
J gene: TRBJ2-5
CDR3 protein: CASSLGGPGKTQYF
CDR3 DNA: TGTGCCAGCAGCTTAGGGGGGCCGGGGAAGACCCAGTACTTC

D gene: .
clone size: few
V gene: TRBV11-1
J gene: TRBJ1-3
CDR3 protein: CASSLRVEEGNTIYF
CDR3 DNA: TGTGCCAGCAGCTTACGGGTTGAAGAGGGAAACACCATATATTTT

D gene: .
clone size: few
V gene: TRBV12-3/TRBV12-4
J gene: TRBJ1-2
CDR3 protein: CASGRGAYGYTF
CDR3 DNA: TGTGCCAGCGGGCGGGGAGCATATGGCTACACCTTC

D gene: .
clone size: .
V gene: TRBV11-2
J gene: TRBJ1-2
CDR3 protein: CASSSLPSSGGYTF
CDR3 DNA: TGTGCCAGCAGCTCTTTACCGTCCAGCGGAGGCTACACCTTC

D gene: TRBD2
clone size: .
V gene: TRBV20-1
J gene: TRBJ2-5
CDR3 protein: CSARDRIGGETQYF
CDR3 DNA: TGCAGTGCTAGAGATCGGATCGGGGGGGAGACCCAGTACTTC

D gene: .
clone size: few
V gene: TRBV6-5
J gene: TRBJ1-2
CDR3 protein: CASNQGGHGYTF
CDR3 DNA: TGTGCCAGCAATCAAGGGGGTCACGGCTACACCTTC

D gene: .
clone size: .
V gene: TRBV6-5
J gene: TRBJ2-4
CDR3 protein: CAIRDIAKNIQYF
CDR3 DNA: TGTGCAATCCGGGATATAGCCAAAAACATTCAGTACTTC

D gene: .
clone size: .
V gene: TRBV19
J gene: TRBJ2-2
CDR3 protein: CASSGDSPADTGELFF
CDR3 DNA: TGTGCCAGTAGTGGGGACTCGCCCGCGGACACCGGGGAGCTGTTTTTT

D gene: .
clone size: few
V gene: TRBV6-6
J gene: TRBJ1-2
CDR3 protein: CASNARGADYGYTF
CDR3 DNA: TGTGCCAGCAATGCACGGGGGGCGGACTATGGCTACACCTTC

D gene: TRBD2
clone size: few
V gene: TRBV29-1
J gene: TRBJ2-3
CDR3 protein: CSVDPGGTDTQYF
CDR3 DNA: TGCAGCGTTGACCCGGGGGGGACAGATACGCAGTATTTT

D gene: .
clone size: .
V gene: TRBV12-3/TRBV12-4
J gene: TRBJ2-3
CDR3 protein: CASSPRDGTDTQYF
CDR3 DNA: TGTGCCAGCAGTCCCCGGGACGGCACAGATACGCAGTATTTT

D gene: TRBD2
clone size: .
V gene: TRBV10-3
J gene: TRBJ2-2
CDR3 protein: CAIPRGERGGTGELFF
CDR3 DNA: TGTGCCATTCCCCGGGGCGAGCGGGGGGGCACCGGGGAGCTGTTTTTT

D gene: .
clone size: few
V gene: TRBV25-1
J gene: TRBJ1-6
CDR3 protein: CASSEDRRSSPLHF
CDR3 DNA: TGTGCCAGCAGTGAAGACAGGAGGAGCTCACCCCTCCACTTT

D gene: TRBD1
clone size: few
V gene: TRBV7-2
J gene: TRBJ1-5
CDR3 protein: CASSFMTGGSNQPQHF
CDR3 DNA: TGTGCCAGCAGCTTTATGACAGGGGGAAGCAATCAGCCCCAGCATTTT

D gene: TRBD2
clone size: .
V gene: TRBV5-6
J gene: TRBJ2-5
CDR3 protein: CASKLAGGETQYF
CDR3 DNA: TGTGCCAGCAAGCTAGCGGGGGGGGAGACCCAGTACTTC

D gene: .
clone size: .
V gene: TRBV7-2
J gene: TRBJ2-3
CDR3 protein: CASSGPDTQYF
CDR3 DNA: TGTGCCAGCAGCGGCCCAGATACGCAGTATTTT

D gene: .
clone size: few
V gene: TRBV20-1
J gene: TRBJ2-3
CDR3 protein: CSARDDGGIETDTQYF
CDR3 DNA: TGCAGTGCTAGAGATGATGGCGGTATTGAGACAGATACGCAGTATTTT